The rows below give T cell receptor beta chains drawn from one sample of a study of technical replicates of blood from a few donors. Produced via immunoSEQ multiplex PCR; TCRdb's table is partial and in-frame only. The table has about 59,000 clones, just over 90% seen once; the top ten hold approximately 3.9%. The sequenced material came from PBMCs. The receptors derive from a human donor in good health. Some clones in this sample may be carry-over from other donors' samples. Both conserved end residues are part of each CDR3. D genes are given only for firm matches. Not every row has a clone size; where given, it reads once, few, many or a size class.

j_gene: TRBJ1-1; v_gene: TRBV10-3; len: 14; abundance: .; d_gene: .; CDR3aa: CAISATAMNTEAFF; CDR3nt: TGTGCCATCAGTGCAACTGCCATGAACACTGAAGCTTTCTTT
j_gene: TRBJ2-7; v_gene: TRBV5-4; len: 13; abundance: once; d_gene: .; CDR3aa: CASSFQGTYEQYF; CDR3nt: TGTGCCAGCAGCTTCCAGGGGACCTACGAGCAGTACTTC
j_gene: TRBJ2-5; v_gene: TRBV2; len: 14; abundance: .; d_gene: TRBD2; CDR3aa: CASSALAGGETQYF; CDR3nt: TGTGCCAGCAGTGCACTAGCGGGAGGAGAGACCCAGTACTTC
j_gene: TRBJ2-2; v_gene: TRBV6-5; len: 16; abundance: .; d_gene: TRBD2; CDR3aa: CASSYSIAGGPGELFF; CDR3nt: TGTGCCAGCAGTTACTCGATCGCGGGGGGGCCCGGGGAGCTGTTTTTT
j_gene: TRBJ2-2; v_gene: TRBV7-8; len: 14; abundance: .; d_gene: .; CDR3aa: CASSERLGPGELFF; CDR3nt: TGTGCCAGCAGCGAGCGACTAGGCCCCGGGGAGCTGTTTTTT
j_gene: TRBJ2-1; v_gene: TRBV7-3; len: 15; abundance: few; d_gene: TRBD2; CDR3aa: CASSPTSGGAPEQFF; CDR3nt: TGTGCCAGCAGCCCTACTAGCGGGGGGGCCCCTGAGCAGTTCTTC
j_gene: TRBJ2-7; v_gene: TRBV6-5; len: 14; abundance: .; d_gene: TRBD2; CDR3aa: CASSYRTSGVEQYF; CDR3nt: TGTGCCAGCAGTTACCGGACTAGCGGGGTCGAGCAGTACTTC
j_gene: TRBJ2-2; v_gene: TRBV18; len: 16; abundance: .; d_gene: .; CDR3aa: CASSHSPPGDTGELFF; CDR3nt: TGTGCCAGCTCCCACTCCCCTCCGGGGGACACCGGGGAGCTGTTTTTT
j_gene: TRBJ2-6; v_gene: TRBV19; len: 17; abundance: .; d_gene: .; CDR3aa: CASSSRTVPSGANVLTF; CDR3nt: TGTGCCAGTAGTTCACGGACAGTTCCCTCTGGGGCCAACGTCCTGACTTTC
j_gene: TRBJ2-5; v_gene: TRBV27; len: 11; abundance: .; d_gene: .; CDR3aa: CASSYRQTQYF; CDR3nt: TGTGCCAGCAGCTACCGCCAGACCCAGTACTTC
j_gene: TRBJ1-1; v_gene: TRBV7-2; len: 15; abundance: .; d_gene: TRBD1; CDR3aa: CASSARTGGDAEAFF; CDR3nt: TGTGCCAGCAGCGCCAGGACAGGGGGCGACGCTGAAGCTTTCTTT
j_gene: TRBJ2-7; v_gene: TRBV25-1; len: 14; abundance: .; d_gene: .; CDR3aa: CASSESASRSEQYF; CDR3nt: TGTGCCAGCAGTGAATCCGCCTCGAGGAGTGAGCAGTACTTC
j_gene: TRBJ2-7; v_gene: TRBV5-5; len: 15; abundance: .; d_gene: TRBD1; CDR3aa: CASSFYRGPINEQYF; CDR3nt: TGTGCCAGCAGCTTTTACAGGGGACCTATCAACGAGCAGTACTTC
j_gene: TRBJ2-5; v_gene: TRBV11-1; len: 15; abundance: .; d_gene: TRBD1; CDR3aa: CASRAGTGDVETQYF; CDR3nt: TGTGCCAGCAGGGCCGGGACAGGGGACGTGGAGACCCAGTACTTC
j_gene: TRBJ2-3; v_gene: TRBV4-3; len: 18; abundance: .; d_gene: TRBD2; CDR3aa: CASSQEPLRAGDADTQYF; CDR3nt: TGCGCCAGCAGCCAAGAACCTTTAAGGGCGGGGGACGCAGATACGCAGTATTTT
j_gene: TRBJ1-2; v_gene: TRBV9; len: 15; abundance: .; d_gene: TRBD1; CDR3aa: CASSTNRGRNYGYTF; CDR3nt: TGTGCCAGCAGCACTAACAGGGGGAGGAACTATGGCTACACCTTC
j_gene: TRBJ1-1; v_gene: TRBV4-3; len: 15; abundance: .; d_gene: TRBD1; CDR3aa: CASSSRQGVNTEAFF; CDR3nt: TGCGCCAGCAGCTCACGACAGGGGGTGAACACTGAAGCTTTCTTT
j_gene: TRBJ2-7; v_gene: TRBV6-5; len: 13; abundance: .; d_gene: .; CDR3aa: CASRRIQGYEQYF; CDR3nt: TGTGCCAGCAGGCGCATACAGGGCTACGAGCAGTACTTC
j_gene: TRBJ2-7; v_gene: TRBV29-1; len: 15; abundance: .; d_gene: TRBD2; CDR3aa: CSVEDGLAGGYEQYF; CDR3nt: TGCAGCGTTGAAGATGGGCTAGCGGGAGGGTACGAGCAGTACTTC
j_gene: TRBJ2-7; v_gene: TRBV5-6; len: 15; abundance: .; d_gene: TRBD1; CDR3aa: CASSLYGTEAYEQYF; CDR3nt: TGTGCCAGCAGCTTGTACGGGACAGAGGCCTACGAGCAGTACTTC
j_gene: TRBJ2-5; v_gene: TRBV5-1; len: 15; abundance: .; d_gene: TRBD2; CDR3aa: CATSPQAGGAETQYF; CDR3nt: TGCGCCACTAGTCCTCAAGCGGGGGGTGCAGAGACCCAGTACTTC
j_gene: TRBJ2-7; v_gene: TRBV14; len: 18; abundance: .; d_gene: .; CDR3aa: CASSQELRGRGFAHEQYF; CDR3nt: TGTGCCAGCAGCCAAGAGCTTCGTGGGCGCGGGTTCGCCCACGAGCAGTACTTC
j_gene: TRBJ1-2; v_gene: TRBV9; len: 15; abundance: once; d_gene: .; CDR3aa: CASSVAQDTTHGYTF; CDR3nt: TGTGCCAGCAGCGTAGCACAGGACACGACCCATGGCTACACCTTC
j_gene: TRBJ1-2; v_gene: TRBV6-1; len: 15; abundance: .; d_gene: .; CDR3aa: CASSEARGGYYGYTF; CDR3nt: TGTGCCAGCAGTGAAGCGCGAGGAGGCTACTATGGCTACACCTTC
j_gene: TRBJ1-4; v_gene: TRBV14; len: 15; abundance: .; d_gene: TRBD1; CDR3aa: CASSQAWTGAEKLFF; CDR3nt: TGTGCCAGCAGCCAAGCGTGGACAGGGGCCGAAAAACTGTTTTTT
j_gene: TRBJ1-1; v_gene: TRBV9; len: 16; abundance: .; d_gene: .; CDR3aa: CASSVGIGSTDTEAFF; CDR3nt: TGTGCCAGCAGCGTAGGAATCGGGAGTACAGACACTGAAGCTTTCTTT
j_gene: TRBJ2-7; v_gene: TRBV7-9; len: 16; abundance: .; d_gene: TRBD2; CDR3aa: CASSPTSGRAVYEQYF; CDR3nt: TGTGCCAGCAGCCCCACTAGCGGGAGGGCCGTGTACGAGCAGTACTTC